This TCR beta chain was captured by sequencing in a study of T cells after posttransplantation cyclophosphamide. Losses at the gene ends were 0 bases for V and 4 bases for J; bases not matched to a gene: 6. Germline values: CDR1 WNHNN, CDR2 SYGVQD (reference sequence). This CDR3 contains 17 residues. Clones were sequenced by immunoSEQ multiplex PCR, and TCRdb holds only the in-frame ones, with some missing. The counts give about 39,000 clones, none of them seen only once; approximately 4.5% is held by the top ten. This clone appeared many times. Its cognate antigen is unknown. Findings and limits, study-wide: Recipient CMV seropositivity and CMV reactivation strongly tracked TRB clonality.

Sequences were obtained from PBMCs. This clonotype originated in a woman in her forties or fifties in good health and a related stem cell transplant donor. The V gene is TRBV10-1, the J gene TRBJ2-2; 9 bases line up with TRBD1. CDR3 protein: CASSESYGTGRTGELFF. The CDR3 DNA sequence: TGCGCCAGCAGTGAGTCCTATGGGACAGGGCGCACCGGGGAGCTGTTTTTT.